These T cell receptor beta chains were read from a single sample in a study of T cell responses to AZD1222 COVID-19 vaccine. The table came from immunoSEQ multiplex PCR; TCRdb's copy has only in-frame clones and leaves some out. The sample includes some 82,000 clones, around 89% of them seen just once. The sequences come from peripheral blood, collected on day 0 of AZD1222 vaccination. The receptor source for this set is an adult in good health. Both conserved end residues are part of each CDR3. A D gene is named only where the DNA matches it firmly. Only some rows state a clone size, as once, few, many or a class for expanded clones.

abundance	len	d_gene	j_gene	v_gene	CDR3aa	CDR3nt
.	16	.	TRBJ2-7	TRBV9	CASSVSSETIPSEQYF	TGTGCCAGCAGCGTAAGCTCGGAGACAATACCCTCCGAGCAGTACTTC
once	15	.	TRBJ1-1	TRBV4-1	CASSHPSRGNTEAFF	TGCGCCAGCAGCCACCCCTCTCGGGGGAACACTGAAGCTTTCTTT
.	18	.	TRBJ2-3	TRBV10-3	CAISESREVRSTGDTQYF	TGTGCCATCAGTGAGTCTAGGGAGGTCAGGTCCACCGGGGATACGCAGTATTTT
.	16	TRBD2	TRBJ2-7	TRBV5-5	CASSLAERGILYEQYF	TGTGCCAGCAGCTTGGCGGAGCGGGGGATCTTATACGAGCAGTACTTC
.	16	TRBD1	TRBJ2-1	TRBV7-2	CASSFLGQGARDEQFF	TGTGCCAGCAGCTTCCTCGGACAGGGGGCTCGTGATGAGCAGTTCTTC
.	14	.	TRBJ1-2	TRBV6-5	CASRADFGNYGYTF	TGTGCCAGCAGAGCAGACTTTGGGAACTATGGCTACACCTTC
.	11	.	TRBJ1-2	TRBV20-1	CSARDSYGYTF	TGCAGTGCTAGAGACAGTTATGGCTACACCTTC
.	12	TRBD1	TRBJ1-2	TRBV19	CASSAWTGRYTF	TGTGCCAGTAGTGCGTGGACAGGGCGCTACACCTTC
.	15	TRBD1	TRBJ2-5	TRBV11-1	CASRDRVGFQETQYF	TGTGCCAGTCGAGACAGGGTTGGTTTCCAAGAGACCCAGTACTTC
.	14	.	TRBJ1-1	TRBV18	CASSPQELNTEAFF	TGTGCCAGCTCACCACAGGAGTTGAACACTGAAGCTTTCTTT
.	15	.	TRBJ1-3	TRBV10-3	CAISGGSLSGNTIYF	TGTGCCATCAGTGGGGGCAGCCTCTCTGGAAACACCATATATTTT